This T cell receptor (beta chain) emerged from a study of neurological immune-mediated disorders. Sample time point: technical triplicate 2. The cDNA came from 5'RACE, which used 10-nucleotide random UMIs. TCRdb independently ran MiXCR on the 5' RACE reads; one entry per CDR3 protein. The repertoire consists of approximately 28,000 distinct CDR3 sequences, with 10% to 15% occurring once and the leading ten covering about 5.7%. Trimming stripped 0 bases from V and 8 bases from J, with 13 bases between. The CDR3 has 14 residues. Germline lookup yields CDR1 KGHSY and CDR2 FQNENV. In its sample, this clonotype was seen many times. Its antigen remains unknown. The study's findings and limits: Multiple sclerosis was found to have the least TCR clonal expansion, below healthy controls, and HTLV-1-associated myelopathy the most. CDR3 amino acid sequences found in expanded clones were never shared across subjects, suggesting private repertoires in all groups.

The receptor was isolated from a female donor with HTLV-1-associated myelopathy (HAM/TSP). The chain recombines TRBV16 with TRBJ1-1, with D unclear. Sequenced material: CD4+ T cells from blood. CDR3 amino acids: CASSQSSSAVEAFF. As DNA, the CDR3 is TGTGCCAGCAGCCAATCGTCCAGTGCGGTAGAAGCTTTCTTT.